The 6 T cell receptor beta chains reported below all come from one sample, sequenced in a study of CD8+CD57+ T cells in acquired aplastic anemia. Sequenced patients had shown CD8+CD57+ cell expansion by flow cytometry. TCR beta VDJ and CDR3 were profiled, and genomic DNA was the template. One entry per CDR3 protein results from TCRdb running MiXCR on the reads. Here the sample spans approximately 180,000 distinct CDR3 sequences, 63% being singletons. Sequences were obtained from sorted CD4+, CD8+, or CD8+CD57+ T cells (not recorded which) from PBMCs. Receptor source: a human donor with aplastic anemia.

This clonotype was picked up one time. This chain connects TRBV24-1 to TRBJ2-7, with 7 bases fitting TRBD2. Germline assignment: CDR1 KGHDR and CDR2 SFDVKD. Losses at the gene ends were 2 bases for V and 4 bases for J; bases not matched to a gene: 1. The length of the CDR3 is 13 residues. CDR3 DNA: TGTGCCACCAGTGATTGGCGGGGGTACGAGCAGTACTTC. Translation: CATSDWRGYEQYF.

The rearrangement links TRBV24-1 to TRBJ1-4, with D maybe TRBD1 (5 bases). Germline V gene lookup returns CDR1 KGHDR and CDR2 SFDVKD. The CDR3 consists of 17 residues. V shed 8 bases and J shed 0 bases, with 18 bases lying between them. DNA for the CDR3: TGTGCCACCAAGGACATGCCCTCCCTTGCAACTAATGAAAAACTGTTTTTT. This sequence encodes CATKDMPSLATNEKLFF.

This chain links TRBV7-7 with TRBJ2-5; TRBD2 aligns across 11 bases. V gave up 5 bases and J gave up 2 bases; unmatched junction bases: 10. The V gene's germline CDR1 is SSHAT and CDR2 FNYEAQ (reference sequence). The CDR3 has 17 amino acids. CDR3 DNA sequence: TGTGCCAGCAGCCCCAGGACTAGCGGGCGGATACAAGAGACCCAGTACTTC. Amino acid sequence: CASSPRTSGRIQETQYF.

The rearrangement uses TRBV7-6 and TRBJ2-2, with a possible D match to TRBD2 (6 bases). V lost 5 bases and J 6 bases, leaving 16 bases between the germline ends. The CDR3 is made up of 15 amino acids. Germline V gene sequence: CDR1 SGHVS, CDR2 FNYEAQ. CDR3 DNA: TGTGCCAGCAGCCCCGGCAGGTCGGGGGCCGGGGAGCTGTTTTTT. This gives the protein CASSPGRSGAGELFF.

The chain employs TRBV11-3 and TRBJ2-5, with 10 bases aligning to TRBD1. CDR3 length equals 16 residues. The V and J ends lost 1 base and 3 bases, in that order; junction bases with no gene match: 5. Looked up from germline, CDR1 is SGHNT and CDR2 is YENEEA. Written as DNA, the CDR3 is TGTGCCAGCAGCTTAGGGGACAGGGGCCTTGAAGAGACCCAGTACTTC. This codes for CASSLGDRGLEETQYF.

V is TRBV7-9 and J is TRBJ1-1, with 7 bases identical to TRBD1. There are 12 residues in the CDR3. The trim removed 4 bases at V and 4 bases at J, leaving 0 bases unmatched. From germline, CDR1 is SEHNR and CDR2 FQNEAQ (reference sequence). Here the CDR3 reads CASSYRGTEAFF. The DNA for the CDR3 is TGTGCCAGCAGCTACAGGGGCACTGAAGCTTTCTTT.